A selection of T cell receptor beta chains follows, all from one sample in a study of patients and donors after allogeneic stem cell transplantation. From the RT-PCR reads, TCRdb called clonotypes with MiXCR, one entry per CDR3 protein. The sample consists of about 960,000 distinct CDR3 sequences, more than 15% of them appearing once. Material for sequencing was blood, either unsorted or a sorted T cell fraction (not recorded which). These receptor sequences come from a human donor who was either an allogeneic HSCT recipient or a stem cell or donor lymphocyte infusion donor (not recorded which). It is not recorded whose cells these are; they may come from a transplant donor. Each CDR3 is given with its conserved first and last residue. A D gene is named only where the DNA matches it firmly. The size field is filled for only some rows; it gives once, few, many or a size class.

TRBJ1-1 TRBV6-5 many . TGTGCCAGCAGCCACACGTATACTGAAGCTTTCTTT CASSHTYTEAFF
TRBJ1-1 TRBV5-1 few . TGCGCCAGCAGCTTTATGACAGCGAACACTGAAGCTTTCTTT CASSFMTANTEAFF
TRBJ2-2 TRBV12-3/TRBV12-4 few . TGTGCCAGCAGTTTTGTTAGGAGGAGAACCGGGGAGCTGTTTTTT CASSFVRRRTGELFF
TRBJ2-1 TRBV21-1 many . TGTGCCAGGTGGGGTTGTGAGCAGTTCTTC CARWGCEQFF
TRBJ2-1 TRBV24-1 many . TGTGCCACCAGTGACTCAGGACAGCCCTCCTACAATGAGCAGTTCTTC CATSDSGQPSYNEQFF
TRBJ2-3 TRBV4-1 few . TGCGCCAGCAGCCAACCCGGCGACCTCAGCACAGATACGCAGTATTTT CASSQPGDLSTDTQYF
TRBJ2-7 TRBV28 . . TGTGCCAGCAGAGTCGGGTACGAGCAGTACTTC CASRVGYEQYF
TRBJ2-3 TRBV7-9 . . TGTGCCAGCAGCCCAGCAATTGGCGGGCCTAACACAGATACGCAGTATTTT CASSPAIGGPNTDTQYF
TRBJ2-2 TRBV12-3/TRBV12-4 few . TGTGCCAGCAGTTTCTTCGGGACCGACCCCGGGGAGCTGTTTTTT CASSFFGTDPGELFF
TRBJ1-2 TRBV10-3 few TRBD1 TGTGCCATTCAGGGGGAGAACAATGGCTACACCTTC CAIQGENNGYTF
TRBJ2-3 TRBV5-1 . TRBD2 TGCGCCAGCAGCGCAGGGACTAGCGGGAGATTGGCAGATACGCAGTATTTT CASSAGTSGRLADTQYF
TRBJ2-7 TRBV20-1 few . TGCAGTGCTATTGGGGAGGACTTCCCCTCCTACGAGCAGTACTTC CSAIGEDFPSYEQYF